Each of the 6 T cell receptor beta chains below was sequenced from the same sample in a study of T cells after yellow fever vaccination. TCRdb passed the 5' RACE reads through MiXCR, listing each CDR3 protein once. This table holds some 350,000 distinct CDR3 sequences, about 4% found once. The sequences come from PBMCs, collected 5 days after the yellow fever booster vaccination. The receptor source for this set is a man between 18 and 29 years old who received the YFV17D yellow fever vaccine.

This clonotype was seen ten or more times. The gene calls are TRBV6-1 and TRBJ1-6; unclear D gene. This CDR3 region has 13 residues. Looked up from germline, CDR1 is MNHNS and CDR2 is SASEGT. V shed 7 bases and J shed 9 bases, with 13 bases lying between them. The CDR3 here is CASKRTEGSPLHF. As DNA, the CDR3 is TGTGCCAGCAAAAGGACCGAGGGTTCACCCCTCCACTTT.

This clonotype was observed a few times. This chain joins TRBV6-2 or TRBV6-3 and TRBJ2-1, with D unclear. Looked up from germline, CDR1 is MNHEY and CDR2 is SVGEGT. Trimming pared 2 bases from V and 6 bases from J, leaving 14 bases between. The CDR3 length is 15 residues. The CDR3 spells CASSYTILSGNEQFF. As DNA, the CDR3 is TGTGCCAGCAGTTACACGATCCTTTCAGGCAATGAGCAGTTCTTC.

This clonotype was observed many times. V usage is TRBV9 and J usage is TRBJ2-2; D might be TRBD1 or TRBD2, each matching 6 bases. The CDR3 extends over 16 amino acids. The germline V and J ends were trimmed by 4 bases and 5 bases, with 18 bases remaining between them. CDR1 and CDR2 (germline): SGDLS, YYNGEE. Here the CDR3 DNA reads TGTGCCAGCAGCTTCCTGTCGGGGGCAGAGACCGGGGAGCTGTTTTTT. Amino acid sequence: CASSFLSGAETGELFF.

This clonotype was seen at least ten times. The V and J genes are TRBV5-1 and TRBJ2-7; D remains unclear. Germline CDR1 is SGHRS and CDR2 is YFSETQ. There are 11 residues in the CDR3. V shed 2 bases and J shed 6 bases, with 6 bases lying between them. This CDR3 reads CASSLALEQYF. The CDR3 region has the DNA TGCGCCAGCAGCTTAGCGCTCGAGCAGTACTTC.

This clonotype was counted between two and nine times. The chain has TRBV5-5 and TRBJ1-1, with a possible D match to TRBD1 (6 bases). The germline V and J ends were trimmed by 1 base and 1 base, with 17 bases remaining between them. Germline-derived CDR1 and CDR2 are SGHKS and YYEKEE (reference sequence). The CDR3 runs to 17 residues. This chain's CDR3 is CASSLPNLGTPNTEAFF. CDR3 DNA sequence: TGTGCCAGCAGCTTGCCGAATCTAGGGACACCGAACACTGAAGCTTTCTTT. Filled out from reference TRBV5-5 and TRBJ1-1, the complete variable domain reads DAGVTQSPTHLIKTRGQQVTLRCSPISGHKSVSWYQQVLGQGPQFIFQYYEKEERGRGNFPDRFSARQFPNYSSELNVNALLLGDSALYLCASSLPNLGTPNTEAFFGQGTRLTVV.

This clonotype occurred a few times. The CDR3 sequence is CAGGQWVETQYF. The CDR3 DNA follows: TGTGCCGGGGGGCAATGGGTGGAGACCCAGTACTTC. This sequence joins TRBV2 and TRBJ2-5; the D gene could be TRBD1 or TRBD2 (6 bases each). The CDR3 consists of 12 residues. V lost 11 bases and J 5 bases, leaving 15 bases between the germline ends. Germline V gives CDR1 SNHLY, CDR2 FYNNEI.